Listed here are 32 T cell receptor beta chains from one sample, sequenced in a study of blood T cell repertoires in COVID-19 (dated by TCRdb to 2020 to 2022). The library was produced with the immunoSEQ multiplex PCR assay. This is the immuneACCESS table as TCRdb keeps it, with only in-frame sequences that have V and J called. A part of the clones is gone; compared with another copy, unresolved V genes explain less than half, and the rest is unexplained. The sample table lists about 210,000 clones, 70% to 90% of them with a count of one. The ten largest make up 0.8% to 0.95% of the sample. The material sequenced was peripheral blood. These receptors all come from a man in his fifties or sixties with COVID-19, enrolled during active disease.

The V call is TRBV2, the J call TRBJ1-2; 10 positions agree with TRBD1. Germline V gene data show CDR1 as SNHLY and CDR2 as FYNNEI. The CDR3 covers 12 residues. V lost 7 bases to trimming and J lost 5 bases; unmatched junction nucleotides: 1. CDR3 region: CASTGQGYGYTF. The DNA of the CDR3 is TGTGCCAGCACGGGACAGGGGTATGGCTACACCTTC.

V usage is TRBV25-1 and J usage is TRBJ1-5; TRBD1 matches at 7 bases. J gave up 4 bases and V 4 bases, and 7 bases lay outside the gene matches. The CDR3 sequence is 15 residues long. The V gene's germline CDR1 is MGHDK and CDR2 SYGVNS. CDR3 sequence reads: CASSGRQGPNQPQHF. CDR3 DNA: TGTGCCAGCAGTGGACGACAGGGCCCGAATCAGCCCCAGCATTTT.

This sequence joins TRBV4-2 and TRBJ2-7; tentative D call: TRBD2 (6 bases). Germline V gives CDR1 LGHNA, CDR2 YNFKEQ. This CDR3 spans 15 amino acids. The ends were cut back, 4 bases at V and 7 bases at J, with 20 bases in the middle. As DNA, the CDR3 is TGTGCCAGCAGCCCAGGCCCGGGAGAGTGGGGAGAGCAGTACTTC. Translation: CASSPGPGEWGEQYF.

The genes are TRBV9 and TRBJ2-6; the D gene is possibly TRBD1 (5 bases). The CDR3 totals 16 residues. V lost 4 bases and J 0 bases, leaving 11 bases between the germline ends. Germline V gives CDR1 SGDLS, CDR2 YYNGEE. The CDR3 sequence is CASSTHDSSGANVLTF. In DNA form, the CDR3 reads TGTGCCAGCAGCACTCACGACAGCTCTGGGGCCAACGTCCTGACTTTC.

The chain recombines TRBV10-3 with TRBJ1-5, with 7 nucleotides matching TRBD1. V lost 2 bases and J lost 4; bases outside the gene matches: 5. CDR3 size: 15 residues. Germline V gene data show CDR1 as ENHRY and CDR2 as SYGVKD. For the CDR3, the DNA is TGTGCCATCAGTGAGAGGACAGGTAGAAATCAGCCCCAGCATTTT. Protein product: CAISERTGRNQPQHF.

The chain joins TRBV5-6 to TRBJ2-7; weak D call: TRBD2 (5 bases). The CDR3 sequence is 12 residues long. V shed 3 bases and J shed 3 bases, with 7 bases lying between them. From germline, CDR1 is SGHDT and CDR2 YYEEEE. CDR3 sequence (DNA): TGTGCCAGCAGCTCCGGGATCTACGAGCAGTACTTC. Its protein is CASSSGIYEQYF.

The sample holds a few counts of this clone. The gene calls are TRBV14 and TRBJ1-2; 10 positions match TRBD1. Germline CDR1 is SGHDN and CDR2 is FVKESK. V gave up 4 bases and J gave up 7 bases; unmatched junction bases: 6. This CDR3 is 14 amino acids long. In DNA form, the CDR3 reads TGTGCCAGCAGCCTCTCCGGACAGGGGGTTGGCTACACCTTC. Its translation: CASSLSGQGVGYTF.

The genes are TRBV6-5 and TRBJ2-3, with 8 bases matching TRBD1. The V gene end was trimmed by 2 bases and the J gene end by 10 bases; junction bases not matched to a gene: 11. CDR3 length: 15 residues. Looked up from germline, CDR1 is MNHEY and CDR2 is SVGAGI. CDR3: CASSYGSRGRGAQYF. In nucleotides, the CDR3 is TGTGCCAGCAGTTACGGGAGCAGGGGGCGAGGGGCGCAGTATTTT.

This chain joins TRBV11-2 and TRBJ2-1, with a tentative D call TRBD2 (6 bases). Germline V gene sequence: CDR1 SGHAT, CDR2 FQNNGV. V lost 3 bases and J lost 1, with 13 bases in between. The CDR3 sequence is 16 residues long. CDR3 nucleotides: TGTGCCAGCAGCTTCGAGCGGGCCCCATCCTACAATGAGCAGTTCTTC. Protein: CASSFERAPSYNEQFF. Variable domain in full (rest from reference TRBV11-2 and TRBJ2-1): EAGVAQSPRYKIIEKRQSVAFWCNPISGHATLYWYQQILGQGPKLLIQFQNNGVVDDSQLPKDRFSAERLKGVDSTLKIQPAKLEDSAVYLCASSFERAPSYNEQFFGPGTRLTVL.

This clone was picked up a small number of times. The CDR3 protein is CAIRGTRELFF. The DNA for the CDR3 is TGTGCCATCAGGGGGACTCGGGAGCTGTTTTTT. The V call is TRBV10-3, the J call TRBJ2-2; D possibly corresponds to TRBD2 (6 bases). From germline, CDR1 is ENHRY and CDR2 SYGVKD. V was pared by 6 bases and J by 9 bases, with 8 bases between. The CDR3 contains 11 residues.

The rearrangement joins TRBV9 to TRBJ1-6; perhaps TRBD1 as D (5 bases). Germline V gives CDR1 SGDLS, CDR2 YYNGEE. The CDR3 length is 14 residues. Trimming took 3 bases from V and 13 from J, leaving 17 bases between them. The CDR3 here is CASSEGLLMGPLHF. CDR3 nucleotides: TGTGCCAGCAGCGAGGGACTGTTGATGGGTCCCCTCCACTTT. Using reference TRBV9 and TRBJ1-6 for the parts outside the CDR3, the full variable domain is DSGVTQTPKHLITATGQRVTLRCSPRSGDLSVYWYQQSLDQGLQFLIQYYNGEERAKGNILERFSAQQFPDLHSELNLSSLELGDSALYFCASSEGLLMGPLHFGNGTRLTVT.

This rearrangement joins TRBV5-1 to TRBJ2-2; TRBD2 matches 8 bases. J lost 6 bases, V lost 4 bases, and 8 bases had no gene match. The V gene's germline CDR1 is SGHRS and CDR2 YFSETQ. This CDR3 has 15 amino acids. In DNA, the CDR3 is TGCGCCAGCAGCCCGGGACTAGTCGGGGCCGGGGAGCTGTTTTTT. Translating gives CASSPGLVGAGELFF.

This chain links TRBV9 with TRBJ1-4, with TRBD1 identical over 7 bases. The CDR3 has 16 residues. Germline V gene data show CDR1 as SGDLS and CDR2 as YYNGEE. V lost 4 bases to trimming and J lost 0 bases; unmatched junction nucleotides: 6. The CDR3 nucleotides read TGTGCCAGCAGCCCCGGGACAGCCTCAACTAATGAAAAACTGTTTTTT. Translated: CASSPGTASTNEKLFF.

J is TRBJ1-2 and V is TRBV2; D may be TRBD1 (5 bases). Germline V gene lookup returns CDR1 SNHLY and CDR2 FYNNEI. V lost 1 base and J lost 8, with 11 bases in between. The CDR3 covers 13 residues. The CDR3 here is CASSEGGRRGYTF. The CDR3 DNA follows: TGTGCCAGCAGTGAAGGGGGCCGGAGAGGCTACACCTTC.

The rearrangement uses TRBV7-2 and TRBJ2-3; 13 bases agree with TRBD2. Germline V gene sequence: CDR1 SGHTA, CDR2 FQGNSA. CDR3 size: 16 residues. V shed 5 bases and J 3 bases; nucleotides not matched to a gene: 5. CDR3 coding DNA: TGTGCCAGCAGCGGACCGGGACTAGCGGGGACAGATACGCAGTATTTT. Translated: CASSGPGLAGTDTQYF.

This clone was recorded a few times. In DNA, the CDR3 is TGTGCCACCGCGGAGGGCTCCTACAATGAGCAGTTCTTC. Translated: CATAEGSYNEQFF. V usage is TRBV15 and J usage is TRBJ2-1; weak D call: TRBD2 (6 bases). Germline CDR1 is LNHNV and CDR2 is YYDKDF (reference sequence). With 8 bases removed from V and 0 bases from J, the gap between germline ends came to 8 bases. The CDR3 has 13 amino acids. The full variable domain, with the rest looked up from reference TRBV15 and TRBJ2-1, is DAMVIQNPRYQVTQFGKPVTLSCSQTLNHNVMYWYQQKSSQAPKLLFHYYDKDFNNEADTPDNFQSRRPNTSFCFLDIRSPGLGDTAMYLCATAEGSYNEQFFGPGTRLTVL.

This sequence joins TRBV3-1 (or the pseudogene TRBV3-2) and TRBJ2-1; 8 nucleotides agree with TRBD2. Germline CDR1 LGHDT, CDR2 YNNKEL (reference sequence). There are 14 residues in the CDR3. J lost 12 bases, V lost 1 base, and 8 bases had no gene match. The chain's CDR3 is CASSQVLAEVGQFF. CDR3 nucleotide sequence: TGTGCCAGCAGCCAAGTACTAGCGGAGGTAGGGCAGTTCTTC.

The chain joins TRBV18 to TRBJ2-2, with D tentatively TRBD2 (5 bases). Trimming took off 0 bases at V and 5 bases at J, with 7 bases between the two ends. This CDR3 spans 14 amino acids. In germline, CDR1 is KGHSH, CDR2 LQKENI. The CDR3 DNA reads TGTGCCAGCTCACCACCGGAGCGGACCGGGGAGCTGTTTTTT. Translated: CASSPPERTGELFF.

The chain employs TRBV9 and TRBJ1-1; D ambiguous. The CDR3 extends over 13 amino acids. The V end was cut by 1 base, the J end by 1 base, with 5 bases between. The V gene's germline CDR1 is SGDLS and CDR2 YYNGEE. The CDR3 loop reads CASSVSPNTEAFF. The CDR3 DNA reads as TGTGCCAGCAGCGTAAGCCCGAACACTGAAGCTTTCTTT.

This chain links TRBV6-4 with TRBJ2-1, with 7 bases lining up with TRBD2. J lost 10 bases, V lost 6 bases, and 12 bases had no gene match. Germline lookup yields CDR1 MRHNA and CDR2 SNTAGT. This CDR3 has 14 residues. The CDR3 nucleotides read TGTGCCAGCAGCACGGAGTCAAAAGCGGGGGAGCAGTTCTTC. Amino acids: CASSTESKAGEQFF.

This clone was recorded only once. V gene TRBV7-9 combines with J gene TRBJ1-6; 7 positions match TRBD1. The CDR3 is 15 residues long. The trim removed 6 bases at V and 6 bases at J, leaving 8 bases unmatched. CDR1 and CDR2 (germline): SEHNR, FQNEAQ (reference sequence). The CDR3 is CASRDRDSLNSPLHF. The CDR3 nucleotides are TGTGCCAGCAGGGACCGGGACAGTCTTAATTCACCCCTCCACTTT.

The chain uses TRBV5-4 and TRBJ1-2; 8 bases fit TRBD1. From germline, CDR1 is SGHNT and CDR2 YYREEE (reference sequence). The CDR3 has 14 amino acids. With V trimmed by 4 bases and J by 4 bases, 6 bases remained unmatched. The CDR3 sequence: CASSAQGGGYGYTF. In nucleotides, the CDR3 is TGTGCCAGCAGCGCACAGGGGGGGGGCTATGGCTACACCTTC.

This chain connects TRBV12-3 or TRBV12-4 to TRBJ2-5; D may be TRBD1 (6 bases). V was clipped by 5 bases and J by 5 bases, with 12 bases between them. This CDR3 has 13 residues. The chain's CDR3 is CASSPQGPETQYF. CDR3 DNA sequence: TGTGCCAGCAGTCCACAGGGCCCCGAGACCCAGTACTTC.

The gene calls are TRBV4-3 and TRBJ1-4, with no clear D. This CDR3 has 15 amino acids. Trimming removed 2 bases at V and 8 bases at J, with 15 bases between. In germline, CDR1 is LGHNA, CDR2 YSLEER. CDR3 sequence: CASSQLPDPREKLFF. The CDR3 region has the DNA TGCGCCAGCAGCCAACTTCCCGACCCGCGGGAAAAACTGTTTTTT.

The chain employs TRBV13 and TRBJ1-4, with 9 bases identical to TRBD1. The germline V gene encodes CDR1 PRHDT and CDR2 FYEKMQ (reference sequence). This CDR3 is 15 amino acids long. After removal of 4 bases from V and 11 bases from J, the junction contained 11 bases not matched to a gene. The CDR3 spells CASSSRDRGERKLFF. In DNA, the CDR3 is TGTGCCAGCAGCTCCCGAGACAGGGGGGAGCGTAAACTGTTTTTT.

V usage is TRBV10-1 and J usage is TRBJ2-3, with D perhaps matching TRBD1 (6 bases). Per germline, CDR1 WNHNN and CDR2 SYGVQD (reference sequence). V lost 6 bases to trimming and J lost 4 bases, with 11 bases between them. The CDR3 loop spans 13 amino acids. The CDR3 sequence is CASRDSLADTQYF. The CDR3 nucleotides are TGCGCCAGCAGGGACAGTTTAGCAGATACGCAGTATTTT.

The V call is TRBV18, the J call TRBJ1-1, with TRBD1 matching 10 bases. CDR1 is KGHSH and CDR2 is LQKENI in the germline V gene. CDR3 length equals 15 residues. V was pared by 6 bases and J by 3 bases, with 7 bases of the junction left unmatched. DNA for the CDR3: TGTGCCAGCTCCCCCTCGACAGGGGGCCACACTGAAGCTTTCTTT. Translation: CASSPSTGGHTEAFF.

The genes are TRBV28 and TRBJ2-5; D is perhaps TRBD2 (5 bases). The CDR3 is made up of 15 amino acids. Germline loops: CDR1 MDHEN, CDR2 SYDVKM. The V and J ends lost 6 bases and 2 bases respectively, with 16 bases between them. CDR3 amino acids: CASRPRGSGQETQYF. The CDR3 nucleotides are TGTGCCAGCAGACCTCGGGGTTCGGGGCAAGAGACCCAGTACTTC.

The chain has TRBV2 and TRBJ1-3; 9 bases match TRBD1. The ends lost 10 bases at V and 1 base at J; junction bases unmatched: 5. This CDR3 comprises 14 residues. CDR1 is SNHLY, CDR2 FYNNEI, per germline. The CDR3 region is CAMSDRGSGNTIYF. Here the CDR3 DNA reads TGTGCCATGTCGGACAGGGGTTCTGGAAACACCATATATTTT.

The chain recombines TRBV7-2 with TRBJ1-5, with 8 bases fitting TRBD1. The CDR3 is 15 amino acids. CDR1 and CDR2 (germline): SGHTA, FQGNSA. After removal of 2 bases from V and 5 bases from J, the junction contained 5 bases not matched to a gene. This CDR3 reads CASSLSGGEYQPQHF. The CDR3 DNA reads TGTGCCAGCAGCTTATCAGGGGGCGAATATCAGCCCCAGCATTTT.

J is TRBJ1-1 and V is TRBV3-1 (or the pseudogene TRBV3-2); D unclear. V dropped 4 bases and J dropped 4 bases, with 16 bases sitting between them. This CDR3 has 15 residues. Germline CDR1 is LGHDT and CDR2 is YNNKEL (reference sequence). CDR3 sequence: CASSPRQTLVTEAFF. DNA for the CDR3: TGTGCCAGCAGCCCCAGGCAAACCCTTGTCACTGAAGCTTTCTTT.

The chain links TRBV7-2 to TRBJ1-2; weak D call: TRBD1 (5 bases). The CDR3 length is 13 residues. Per germline, CDR1 SGHTA and CDR2 FQGNSA. V lost 3 bases and J lost 7, with 12 bases in between. The DNA of the CDR3 is TGTGCCAGCAGCTTGGACACCCTTGGTGGCTACACCTTC. Its translation: CASSLDTLGGYTF.